The 30 T cell receptor beta chains listed next were all sequenced from one sample in a study of blood T cells in healthy people across ages. The authors ran a second PCR of about 6 to 12 cycles using a sample-barcoded 5' primer and a J-beta primer mix. Via MiXCR, TCRdb re-called the 5' RACE reads, giving one row per CDR3 protein. The table includes around 940,000 distinct CDR3 sequences, 45% to 60% detected once. The sample was blood. The receptors shown here come from a woman aged 55 to 70 in good health.

The chain has TRBV27 and TRBJ2-3; a possible D gene is TRBD2 (5 bases). This CDR3 contains 11 residues. Germline V gene lookup returns CDR1 MNHEY and CDR2 SMNVEV (reference sequence). The V end lost 6 bases, the J end lost 7 bases, and 8 bases lay between the germline ends. CDR3 sequence (DNA): TGTGCCAGCAGGCGAGGGAATACGCAGTATTTT. It is translated as CASRRGNTQYF.

Regarding this clonotype: A read error may account for a junction end that differs from germline. This rearrangement joins TRBV13 to TRBJ2-7, with 7 bases that match TRBD1. Germline CDR1 is PRHDT and CDR2 is FYEKMQ (reference sequence). The CDR3 is made up of 14 amino acids. The CDR3 loop is CASSLRTGSCEQYF. CDR3 sequence (DNA): TGTGCCAGCAGCTTACGGACAGGTTCCTGCGAGCAGTACTTC.

The genes are TRBV6-2 or TRBV6-3 and TRBJ1-6, with TRBD1 identical over 7 bases. The trim removed 7 bases at V and 6 bases at J, leaving 9 bases unmatched. The CDR3 consists of 15 residues. The germline V gene encodes CDR1 MNHEY and CDR2 SVGEGT. DNA for the CDR3: TGTGCCAGCACCGAAGGGGGACAGATTAATTCACCCCTCCACTTT. As protein: CASTEGGQINSPLHF.

The chain links TRBV15 to TRBJ2-1; 9 bases are a match to TRBD1. The germline gives CDR1 LNHNV, CDR2 YYDKDF (reference sequence). The CDR3 has 15 residues. J gave up 9 bases and V 2 bases, and 8 bases lay outside the gene matches. In nucleotides, the CDR3 is TGTGCCACCAGCAGAAAAATAACAGGGGGCGTTGAGCAGTTCTTC. Translating it yields CATSRKITGGVEQFF.

This chain uses TRBV5-1 with TRBJ1-1; possibly TRBD1 for D (6 bases). From germline, CDR1 is SGHRS and CDR2 YFSETQ. The CDR3 length is 13 residues. V was pared by 5 bases and J by 11 bases, with 19 bases between. The CDR3 reads CASRRETGETAFF. For the CDR3, the DNA is TGCGCCAGCAGGAGAGAGACAGGCGAGACGGCTTTCTTT.

Regarding this clonotype: This sequence may be a read error, since a much larger clone differs from it by one base. The chain employs TRBV29-1 and TRBJ2-7; TRBD1 is a possible D gene (5 bases). The germline V and J ends were trimmed by 4 bases and 5 bases, with 18 bases remaining between them. Germline CDR1 and CDR2: SQVTM and ANQGSEA. There are 14 residues in the CDR3. Written as DNA, the CDR3 is TGCAGCGTTGTGGCAGGGTGGATGTTCGACGAGCAGTACTTC. It specifies CSVVAGWMFDEQYF.

This chain joins TRBV20-1 and TRBJ2-1; D may correspond to TRBD1 or TRBD2 (7 bases each). The CDR3 length is 13 residues. Trimming took 5 bases from V and 7 from J, leaving 15 bases between them. Germline CDR1 is DFQATT and CDR2 is SNEGSKA (reference sequence). The CDR3 DNA reads TGCAGTGCTCTGGCCCAGGGGGGGAATGAGCAGTTCTTC. Translated: CSALAQGGNEQFF.

This clonotype was seen only a few times. The chain is built from TRBV11-2 and TRBJ2-3; a weak D match, TRBD2 (5 bases). The V end was cut by 7 bases, the J end by 6 bases, with 17 bases between. This CDR3 contains 14 residues. Looked up from germline, CDR1 is SGHAT and CDR2 is FQNNGV. The CDR3 loop is CASTHGGSWDTQYF. DNA for the CDR3: TGTGCCAGCACACATGGTGGGAGTTGGGATACGCAGTATTTT.

The V call is TRBV15, the J call TRBJ1-2; 7 positions match TRBD1. Looked up from germline, CDR1 is LNHNV and CDR2 is YYDKDF (reference sequence). This CDR3 is 13 amino acids long. Trimming removed 5 bases from V and 7 bases from J; junction bases left unmatched: 7. The chain's CDR3 is CATSGRQGSGYTF. The CDR3 DNA is TGTGCCACCAGCGGCCGACAGGGTTCTGGCTACACCTTC.

The gene calls are TRBV5-6 and TRBJ2-3; 12 nucleotides line up with TRBD2. V trimming: 5 bases; J trimming: 4 bases; junction bases outside the gene matches: 8. Germline CDR1 and CDR2: SGHDT and YYEEEE. The CDR3 runs 16 residues. CDR3 DNA sequence: TGTGCCAGCAGACTCCTAGCGGGAGGGGGAGCAGATACGCAGTATTTT. It codes for CASRLLAGGGADTQYF.

The chain couples TRBV7-9 to TRBJ2-4, with D perhaps TRBD1 (6 bases). This CDR3 comprises 12 residues. The germline CDR1 and CDR2 sequences are SEHNR and FQNEAQ (reference sequence). Trimming cost V 6 bases and J 13 bases, with 16 bases left between them. The CDR3 sequence: CASRGASGQQYF. The CDR3 region has the DNA TGTGCCAGCAGGGGGGCCAGCGGACAGCAGTACTTC.

The sample holds a few counts of this clonotype. V gene TRBV7-8 combines with J gene TRBJ2-4; 7 bases fit TRBD2. TRBJ2-7 matches the DNA end more closely, so the J call is doubtful. This CDR3 is 16 amino acids long. Germline CDR1 is SGHVS and CDR2 is FQNEAQ. In DNA form, the CDR3 reads TGTGCCAGCAGCTTAGGCCCAGGCGGGAGTTTATACGAGCAGTACTTC. This sequence encodes CASSLGPGGSLYEQYF.

This rearrangement joins TRBV6-1 to TRBJ2-5; 8 bases line up with TRBD2. Trimming took 4 bases from V and 7 from J; bases not matched to a gene: 17. The V gene's germline CDR1 is MNHNS and CDR2 SASEGT. This CDR3 comprises 17 residues. CDR3 residues: CASSGDPGLVKIGTQYF. The CDR3 region has the DNA TGTGCCAGCAGTGGTGATCCGGGACTAGTAAAGATTGGGACCCAGTACTTC.

As to this clonotype: A much larger clone lies a single base off, so this may be a read error. V gene TRBV29-1 combines with J gene TRBJ2-7; the match to TRBD2 covers 8 bases. The CDR3 covers 14 residues. V trimming: 4 bases; J trimming: 0 bases; junction bases outside the gene matches: 5. The germline CDR1 and CDR2 sequences are SQVTM and ANQGSEA. The CDR3 DNA reads TGCAGCGTTGCATTAGCGGGGCGCTCCTACGAGCAGTACTTC. As protein: CSVALAGRSYEQYF.

The chain combines TRBV5-1 with TRBJ2-1, with 7 bases that match TRBD2. The CDR3 is 13 amino acids. V trimming: 5 bases; J trimming: 5 bases; junction bases outside the gene matches: 4. Per the germline V gene, CDR1 is SGHRS and CDR2 is YFSETQ. As DNA, the CDR3 is TGCGCCAGCAGTTGGGACTACAACAATGAGCAGTTCTTC. This gives the protein CASSWDYNNEQFF.

The CDR3 nucleotides are TGTGCCAGCAGTTTAGTTGGCCCAGGGTCTGGCTACACCTTC. Its translation: CASSLVGPGSGYTF. This chain joins TRBV7-3 and TRBJ1-2, with D maybe TRBD1 (5 bases). With 6 bases removed from V and 7 bases from J, the gap between germline ends came to 18 bases. Germline assignment: CDR1 SGHTA and CDR2 FQGTGA. The CDR3 contains 14 residues.

The chain uses TRBV3-1 and TRBJ2-7, with TRBD2 as a possible D gene (6 bases). The germline gives CDR1 LGHDT, CDR2 YNNKEL (reference sequence). There are 19 residues in the CDR3. Trimming took off 2 bases at V and 2 bases at J, with 25 bases between the two ends. CDR3 residues: CASSQMVSPYTGAAYEQYF. CDR3 DNA sequence: TGTGCCAGCAGCCAAATGGTGTCCCCCTATACGGGAGCTGCCTACGAGCAGTACTTC.

There are a few counts of this clonotype. The chain recombines TRBV10-2 with TRBJ2-7; possible D gene TRBD1, 5 bases. The CDR3 length is 13 residues. Trimming pared 5 bases from V and 4 bases from J, leaving 12 bases between. Germline V gene sequence: CDR1 WSHSY, CDR2 SAAADI. The CDR3 DNA reads as TGCGCCAGCAGTCAGGGATCGAGGTACGAGCAGTACTTC. Protein sequence: CASSQGSRYEQYF.

The CDR3 region is CSARIAETSTDTQYF. The CDR3 DNA reads as TGCAGTGCTAGAATAGCAGAAACTAGCACAGATACGCAGTATTTT. The genes are TRBV20-1 and TRBJ2-3; D is unclear. Germline CDR1 is DFQATT and CDR2 is SNEGSKA (reference sequence). This CDR3 spans 15 amino acids. V was clipped by 2 bases and J by 0 bases, with 12 bases between them.

V and J are TRBV6-5 and TRBJ1-1; tentatively, D is TRBD1 (5 bases). V was pared by 8 bases and J by 6 bases, with 10 bases between. The CDR3 totals 11 residues. Per germline, CDR1 MNHEY and CDR2 SVGAGI. The CDR3 region is CASLLGAEAFF. CDR3 nucleotides: TGTGCCAGCCTCTTGGGGGCTGAAGCTTTCTTT.

The V call is TRBV20-1, the J call TRBJ1-2, with unresolved D. Germline-derived CDR1 and CDR2 are DFQATT and SNEGSKA (reference sequence). The CDR3 spans 13 residues. Trimming took off 3 bases at V and 0 bases at J, with 8 bases between the two ends. The CDR3 reads CSASLGTNYGYTF. The CDR3 region has the DNA TGCAGTGCTAGCCTAGGCACTAACTATGGCTACACCTTC.

This chain connects TRBV15 to TRBJ2-3; a weak D match, TRBD1 (6 bases). The CDR3 consists of 15 residues. The V and J ends lost 1 base and 0 bases respectively, with 8 bases between them. CDR1 is LNHNV and CDR2 is YYDKDF in the germline V gene (reference sequence). The CDR3 nucleotides read TGTGCCACCAGCAGAGGACAGGTTAGCACAGATACGCAGTATTTT. Translation gives CATSRGQVSTDTQYF.

This chain joins TRBV29-1 and TRBJ2-5; TRBD2 matches at 9 bases. Trimming took 3 bases from V and 5 from J; bases not matched to a gene: 7. Germline assignment: CDR1 SQVTM and CDR2 ANQGSEA. The CDR3 runs to 14 residues. The CDR3 loop reads CSVDSSGIGETQYF. Here the CDR3 DNA reads TGCAGCGTTGACTCTAGCGGGATTGGGGAGACCCAGTACTTC.

The gene calls are TRBV7-9 and TRBJ2-4; D remains unclear. The CDR3 consists of 14 residues. The ends were cut back, 8 bases at V and 0 bases at J, with 11 bases in the middle. Germline V gives CDR1 SEHNR, CDR2 FQNEAQ (reference sequence). DNA for the CDR3: TGTGCCAGCTCCCATCCCCTAGCCAAAAACATTCAGTACTTC. Translation gives CASSHPLAKNIQYF.

The chain carries TRBV7-2 and TRBJ2-4, with D tentatively TRBD2 (6 bases). The CDR3 is 14 residues long. V lost 2 bases, J lost 9 bases, and 14 bases lay in between. Germline V gene data show CDR1 as SGHTA and CDR2 as FQGNSA. This chain's CDR3 is CASSLPGPAGIQYF. DNA for the CDR3: TGTGCCAGCAGCTTACCCGGTCCAGCGGGCATTCAGTACTTC.

The V call is TRBV7-9, the J call TRBJ2-5, with D perhaps matching TRBD2 (7 bases). The last part of the DNA fits TRBJ2-7 better; the J call may be wrong. The CDR3 contains 15 residues. Germline CDR1 reads SEHNR; CDR2 reads FQNEAQ (reference sequence). In DNA form, the CDR3 reads TGTGCCAGCAGCTTAGAGGAGGGGGGGGCCTACGAGCAGTACTTC. Protein product: CASSLEEGGAYEQYF.

This chain uses TRBV7-2 with TRBJ2-7, with a weak D call TRBD2 (5 bases). V lost 1 base, J lost 2 bases, and 9 bases lay in between. Germline V CDR1 and CDR2: SGHTA, FQGNSA. The CDR3 covers 14 residues. Written as DNA, the CDR3 is TGTGCCAGCAGCTTAGAACGGGGAACCTACGAGCAGTACTTC. Encoded protein: CASSLERGTYEQYF.

V is TRBV3-1 and J is TRBJ1-5; D is uncertain. Germline CDR1 LGHDT, CDR2 YNNKEL (reference sequence). There are 15 residues in the CDR3. The germline V and J ends were trimmed by 5 bases and 0 bases, with 11 bases remaining between them. CDR3 sequence: CASSAGRYSNQPQHF. The CDR3 coding sequence is TGTGCCAGCAGCGCTGGACGGTATAGCAATCAGCCCCAGCATTTT. Combining the CDR3 with reference TRBV3-1 and TRBJ1-5 gives the whole variable domain DTAVSQTPKYLVTQMGNDKSIKCEQNLGHDTMYWYKQDSKKFLKIMFSYNNKELIINETVPNRFSPKSPDKAHLNLHINSLELGDSAVYFCASSAGRYSNQPQHFGDGTRLSIL.

This clonotype was counted at least ten times. The chain uses TRBV7-9 and TRBJ2-7; D gene unclear. The V gene's germline CDR1 is SEHNR and CDR2 FQNEAQ (reference sequence). This CDR3 spans 14 amino acids. V was pared by 0 bases and J by 6 bases, with 12 bases between. The CDR3 reads CASSLAGTSFEQYF. The CDR3 DNA is TGTGCCAGCAGCTTAGCGGGCACGAGCTTCGAGCAGTACTTC.

This chain connects TRBV27 to TRBJ2-5; 8 bases are shared with TRBD1. V was clipped by 3 bases and J by 4 bases; unmatched bases: 4. The CDR3 sequence is 14 residues long. The germline V gene encodes CDR1 MNHEY and CDR2 SMNVEV (reference sequence). CDR3 protein: CASSFNRGSETQYF. The DNA of the CDR3 is TGTGCCAGCAGTTTCAACAGGGGGTCAGAGACCCAGTACTTC.